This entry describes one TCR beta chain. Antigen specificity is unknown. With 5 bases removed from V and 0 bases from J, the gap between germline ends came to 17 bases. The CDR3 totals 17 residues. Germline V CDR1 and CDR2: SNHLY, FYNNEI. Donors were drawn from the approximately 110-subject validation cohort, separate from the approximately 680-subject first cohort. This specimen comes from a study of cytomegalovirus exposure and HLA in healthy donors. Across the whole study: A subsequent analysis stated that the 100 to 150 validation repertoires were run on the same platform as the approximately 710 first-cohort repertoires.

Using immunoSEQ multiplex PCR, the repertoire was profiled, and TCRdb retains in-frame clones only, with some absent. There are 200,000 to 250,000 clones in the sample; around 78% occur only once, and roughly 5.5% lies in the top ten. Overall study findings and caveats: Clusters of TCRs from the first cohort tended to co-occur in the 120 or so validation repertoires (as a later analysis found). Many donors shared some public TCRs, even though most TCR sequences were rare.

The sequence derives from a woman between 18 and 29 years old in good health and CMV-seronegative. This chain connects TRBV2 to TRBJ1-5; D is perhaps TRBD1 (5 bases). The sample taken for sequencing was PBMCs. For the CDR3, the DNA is TGTGCCAGCAGTCGGGGGGGGGAAATATATAGCAATCAGCCCCAGCATTTT. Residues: CASSRGGEIYSNQPQHF. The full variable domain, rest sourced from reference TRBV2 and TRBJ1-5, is EPEVTQTPSHQVTQMGQEVILRCVPISNHLYFYWYRQILGQKVEFLVSFYNNEISEKSEIFDDQFSVERPDGSNFTLKIRSTKLEDSAMYFCASSRGGEIYSNQPQHFGDGTRLSIL.